This TCR beta chain originates from a study of shared clonotypes between healthy human individuals. General study findings and limits: The study's rarefaction showed incomplete sorted-subset sequencing despite large depth. The study found lower generation probabilities in non-shared clonotypes than in those shared by all four donors. Blood was the sole source, and tissue repertoires probably differ.

Deep-level assay runs were performed. Sequencing was performed with immunoSEQ multiplex PCR; in TCRdb, only in-frame clones are kept and a portion is missing. Of 550,000 to 650,000 clones in the sample, roughly 96% are singletons; the top ten hold approximately 0.12%. CD45RO-negative, CCR7-positively selected cells formed the naive CD8 fraction, excluding terminally differentiated effector memory CD45RA+ cells. In this sample, this clone turned up once. Its antigen is still unknown. The germline V gene has CDR1 SGHDT and CDR2 YYEEEE. Trimming removed 4 bases from V and 0 bases from J, with 15 bases in between. The CDR3 loop spans 16 amino acids.

The source material was naive CD8+ T cells sorted from blood. This rearrangement joins TRBV5-6 to TRBJ2-3; possible D gene TRBD2, 6 bases. The sequence was collected from a woman in her twenties or thirties in good health. The CDR3 loop reads CASSRGLALSTDTQYF. CDR3 DNA sequence: TGTGCCAGCAGCCGGGGTCTAGCGCTCAGCACAGATACGCAGTATTTT.